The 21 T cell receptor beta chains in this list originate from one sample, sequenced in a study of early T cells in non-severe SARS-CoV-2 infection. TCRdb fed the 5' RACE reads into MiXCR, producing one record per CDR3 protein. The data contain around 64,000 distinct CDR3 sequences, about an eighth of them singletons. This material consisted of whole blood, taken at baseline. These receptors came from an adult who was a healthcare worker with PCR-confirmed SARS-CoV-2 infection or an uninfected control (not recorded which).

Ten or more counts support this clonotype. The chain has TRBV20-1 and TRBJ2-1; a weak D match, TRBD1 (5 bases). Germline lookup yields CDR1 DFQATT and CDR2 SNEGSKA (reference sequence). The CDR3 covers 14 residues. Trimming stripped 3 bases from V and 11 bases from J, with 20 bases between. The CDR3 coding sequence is TGCAGTGCTAGTGGGGCTGATAGTACAATGAAGCAGTTCTTC. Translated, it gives CSASGADSTMKQFF.

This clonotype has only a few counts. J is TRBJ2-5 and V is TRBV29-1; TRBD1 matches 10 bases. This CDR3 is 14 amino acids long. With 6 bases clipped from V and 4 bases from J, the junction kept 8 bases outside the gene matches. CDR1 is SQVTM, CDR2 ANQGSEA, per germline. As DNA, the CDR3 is TGCAGCGTCACCGGGACAGGGGTAGGAGAGACCCAGTACTTC. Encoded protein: CSVTGTGVGETQYF.

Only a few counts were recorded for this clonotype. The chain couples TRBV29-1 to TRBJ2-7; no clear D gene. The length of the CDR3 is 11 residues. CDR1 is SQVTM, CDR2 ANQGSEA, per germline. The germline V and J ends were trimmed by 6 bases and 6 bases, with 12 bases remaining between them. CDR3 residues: CSVNQASEQYF. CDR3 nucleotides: TGCAGCGTCAATCAAGCCTCCGAGCAGTACTTC.

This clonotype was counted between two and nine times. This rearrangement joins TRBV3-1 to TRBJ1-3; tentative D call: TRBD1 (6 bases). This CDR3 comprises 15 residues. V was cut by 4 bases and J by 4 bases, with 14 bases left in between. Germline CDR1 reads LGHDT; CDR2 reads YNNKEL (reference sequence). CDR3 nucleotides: TGTGCCAGCAGCCCAACAACAGGGAAAGGAAACACCATATATTTT. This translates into CASSPTTGKGNTIYF.

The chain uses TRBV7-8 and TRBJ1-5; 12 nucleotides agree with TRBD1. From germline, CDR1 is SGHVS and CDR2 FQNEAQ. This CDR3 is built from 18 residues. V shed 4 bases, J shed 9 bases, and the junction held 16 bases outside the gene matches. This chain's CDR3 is CASSSMGLGTGGFRPQHF. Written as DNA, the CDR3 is TGTGCCAGCAGCTCTATGGGCTTGGGGACAGGGGGCTTTAGGCCCCAGCATTTT.

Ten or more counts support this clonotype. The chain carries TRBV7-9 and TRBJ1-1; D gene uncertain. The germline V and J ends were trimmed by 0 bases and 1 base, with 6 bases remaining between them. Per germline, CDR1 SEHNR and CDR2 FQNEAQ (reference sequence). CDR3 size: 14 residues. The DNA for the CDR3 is TGTGCCAGCAGCTTAGCGCACAAGAACACTGAAGCTTTCTTT. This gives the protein CASSLAHKNTEAFF. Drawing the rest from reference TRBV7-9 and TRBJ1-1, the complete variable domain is DTGVSQNPRHKITKRGQNVTFRCDPISEHNRLYWYRQTLGQGPEFLTYFQNEAQLEKSRLLSDRFSAERPKGSFSTLEIQRTEQGDSAMYLCASSLAHKNTEAFFGQGTRLTVV.

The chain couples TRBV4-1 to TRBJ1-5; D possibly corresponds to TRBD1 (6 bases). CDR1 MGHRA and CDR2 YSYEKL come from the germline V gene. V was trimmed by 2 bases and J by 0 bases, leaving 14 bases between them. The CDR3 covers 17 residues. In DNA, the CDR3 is TGCGCCAGCAGCCAATCCAAGGACAGATTTAGCAATCAGCCCCAGCATTTT. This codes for CASSQSKDRFSNQPQHF.

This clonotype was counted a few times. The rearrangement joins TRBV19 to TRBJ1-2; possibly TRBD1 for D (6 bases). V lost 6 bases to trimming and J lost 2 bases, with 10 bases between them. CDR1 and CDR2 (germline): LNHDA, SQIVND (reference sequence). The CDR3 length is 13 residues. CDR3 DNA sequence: TGTGCCAGTAGACTGGACAGAAACTATGGCTACACCTTC. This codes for CASRLDRNYGYTF. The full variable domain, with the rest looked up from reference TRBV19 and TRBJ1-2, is DGGITQSPKYLFRKEGQNVTLSCEQNLNHDAMYWYRQDPGQGLRLIYYSQIVNDFQKGDIAEGYSVSREKKESFPLTVTSAQKNPTAFYLCASRLDRNYGYTFGSGTRLTVV.

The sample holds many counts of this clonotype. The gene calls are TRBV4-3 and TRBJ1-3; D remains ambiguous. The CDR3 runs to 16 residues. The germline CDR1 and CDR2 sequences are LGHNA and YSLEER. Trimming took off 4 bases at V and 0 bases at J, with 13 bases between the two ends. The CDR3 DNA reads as TGCGCCAGCAGCCTGGAGCGTCTAGGCTCTGGAAACACCATATATTTT. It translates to CASSLERLGSGNTIYF.

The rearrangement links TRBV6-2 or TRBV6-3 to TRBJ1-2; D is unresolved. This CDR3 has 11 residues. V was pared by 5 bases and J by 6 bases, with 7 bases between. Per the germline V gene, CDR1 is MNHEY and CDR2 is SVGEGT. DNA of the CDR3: TGTGCCAGCAGTGGACGTAATGGCTACACCTTC. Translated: CASSGRNGYTF.

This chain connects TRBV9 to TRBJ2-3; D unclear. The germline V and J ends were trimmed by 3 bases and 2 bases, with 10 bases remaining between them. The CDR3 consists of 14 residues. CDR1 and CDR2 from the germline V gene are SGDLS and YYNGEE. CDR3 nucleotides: TGTGCCAGCAGCGCGCACCAGCCCACAGATACGCAGTATTTT. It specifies CASSAHQPTDTQYF.

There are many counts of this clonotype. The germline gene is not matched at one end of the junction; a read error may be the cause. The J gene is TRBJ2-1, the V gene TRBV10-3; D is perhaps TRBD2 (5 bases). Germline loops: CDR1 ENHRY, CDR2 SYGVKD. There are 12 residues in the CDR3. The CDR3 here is CAISLPGSPFIF. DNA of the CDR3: TGTGCCATCAGCCTCCCGGGATCCCCGTTTATCTTC.

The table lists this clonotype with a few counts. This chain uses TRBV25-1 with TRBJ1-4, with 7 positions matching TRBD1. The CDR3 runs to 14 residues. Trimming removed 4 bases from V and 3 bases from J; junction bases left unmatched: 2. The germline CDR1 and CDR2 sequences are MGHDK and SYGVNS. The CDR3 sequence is CASSGTGANEKLFF. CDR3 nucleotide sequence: TGTGCCAGCAGTGGGACAGGAGCTAATGAAAAACTGTTTTTT.

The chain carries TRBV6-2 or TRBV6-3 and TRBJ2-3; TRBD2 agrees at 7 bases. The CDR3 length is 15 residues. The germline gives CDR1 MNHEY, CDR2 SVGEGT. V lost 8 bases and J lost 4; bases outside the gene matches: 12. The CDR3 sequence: CASLGLPLSPDTQYF. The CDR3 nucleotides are TGTGCCAGCTTGGGACTACCCCTGAGCCCAGATACGCAGTATTTT.

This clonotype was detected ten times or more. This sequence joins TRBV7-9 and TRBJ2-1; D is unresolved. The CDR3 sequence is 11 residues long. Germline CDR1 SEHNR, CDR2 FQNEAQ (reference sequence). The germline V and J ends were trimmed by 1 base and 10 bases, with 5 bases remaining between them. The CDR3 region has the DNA TGTGCCAGCAGCTTAGGGATAGAGCAGTTCTTC. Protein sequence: CASSLGIEQFF.

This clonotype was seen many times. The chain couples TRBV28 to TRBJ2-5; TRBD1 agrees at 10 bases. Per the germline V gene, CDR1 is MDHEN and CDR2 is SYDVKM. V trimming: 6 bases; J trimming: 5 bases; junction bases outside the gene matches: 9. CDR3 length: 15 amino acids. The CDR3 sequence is CASSADRGRFETQYF. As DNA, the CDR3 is TGTGCCAGCAGCGCCGACAGGGGGCGCTTTGAGACCCAGTACTTC.

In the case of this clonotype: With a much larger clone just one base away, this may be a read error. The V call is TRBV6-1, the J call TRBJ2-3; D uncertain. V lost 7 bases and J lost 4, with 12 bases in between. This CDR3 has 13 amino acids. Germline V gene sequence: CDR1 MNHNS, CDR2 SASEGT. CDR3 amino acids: CASTADGADTQYF. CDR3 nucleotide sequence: TGTGCCAGCACCGCGGACGGCGCAGATACGCAGTATTTT.

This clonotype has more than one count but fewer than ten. CDR3 DNA sequence: TGTGCCAGCAGCTTAAACCTTCTTAGCGGGGGGACCTACAATGAGCAGTTCTTC. This translates into CASSLNLLSGGTYNEQFF. V gene TRBV7-2 combines with J gene TRBJ2-1; 10 bases map to TRBD2. J gave up 2 bases and V 2 bases, and 9 bases lay outside the gene matches. CDR1 is SGHTA and CDR2 is FQGNSA in the germline V gene. The CDR3 is 18 residues long.

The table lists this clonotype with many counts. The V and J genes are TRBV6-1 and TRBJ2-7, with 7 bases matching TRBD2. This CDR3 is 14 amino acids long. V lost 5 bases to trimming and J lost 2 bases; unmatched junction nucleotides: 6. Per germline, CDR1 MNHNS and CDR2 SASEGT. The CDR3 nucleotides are TGTGCCAGCAGTCCCAGCGGGGTCGCCTACGAGCAGTACTTC. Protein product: CASSPSGVAYEQYF.

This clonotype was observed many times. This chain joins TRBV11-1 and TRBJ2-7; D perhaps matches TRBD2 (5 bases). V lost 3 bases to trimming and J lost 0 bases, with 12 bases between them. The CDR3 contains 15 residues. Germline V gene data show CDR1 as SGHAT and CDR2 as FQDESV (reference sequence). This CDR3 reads CASSFISDSSYEQYF. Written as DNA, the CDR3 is TGTGCCAGCAGCTTTATATCGGACTCCTCCTACGAGCAGTACTTC.

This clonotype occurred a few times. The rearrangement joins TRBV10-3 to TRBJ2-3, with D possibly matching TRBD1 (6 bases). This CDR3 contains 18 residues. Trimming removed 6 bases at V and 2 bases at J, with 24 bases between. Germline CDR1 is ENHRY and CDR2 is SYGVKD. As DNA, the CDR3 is TGTGCCATCAGACAAACCTCGAACCGGGACATGTACACAGATACGCAGTATTTT. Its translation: CAIRQTSNRDMYTDTQYF.